This T cell receptor beta chain was profiled in a study of follicular helper T cells after annual influenza vaccination (dated by TCRdb to 2016 to 2017). General notes on the study: Blood was collected on days 0, 7 and 28 after each seasonal influenza vaccination. To look at recall of cTfh clones, some subjects were tracked through successive annual vaccinations covering the 2013-2014, 2014-2015 and 2015-2016 seasons. One week after vaccination, a second recruited cohort of roughly eleven subjects (Table S1) displayed a similar ICOS+CD38+ cTfh response. Multi-year samples were available from six subjects, with four subjects covering two vaccination seasons and two subjects covering three seasons. The 2013-2014 samples were cryopreserved, while the 2015 samples were processed right after collection.

Study-level results and caveats: Day 7 ICOS+CD38+ clones were most often found later in ICOS-CD38- cTfh, suggesting that subset may serve as a memory reservoir. Successive annual vaccinations recalled a recurring oligoclonal ICOS+CD38+ cTfh response that included tetramer and AIM influenza-specific clonotypes. When influenza clone enrichment was assessed, the possibility that the much larger non-cTfh compartments were undersampled could not be excluded. ICOS+CD38+ cTfh clonality correlated with the frequency of that population, and its change correlated with the change in circulating plasmablast frequency. Rare clonotypes could not be sampled because productive TCRB sequences were recovered from only roughly 9-20% of the analyzed cells.

Concerning this clone: The clone's antigen remains unknown. No much larger clone is present one base from it, and per-base qualities are unavailable.

Adults received seasonal inactivated influenza vaccine (Fluvarix), and TCRB sequencing tracked sorted blood CD4 subsets before and after vaccination. To be eligible, subjects had to live in the community and must not have received influenza vaccine in the previous 6 months. Subjects were excluded for influenza vaccine contraindications, substance abuse, HIV/AIDS, active malignancy, immunomodulatory medication, or active illness such as respiratory infection. Between roughly 35 and 110 mL of blood was sampled per time point. Ficoll-Paque PLUS or SepMate separation was used to isolate PBMC. As a comparison non-Tfh subset, CXCR5- memory CD4 T cells were sorted. Before DNA was extracted, the cell subsets were sorted from PBMC using a BD FACS Aria. V drops 5 bases and J drops 9 bases, leaving 13 bases in between. The germline V gene encodes CDR1 MDHEN and CDR2 SYDVKM. The CDR3 sequence holds 12 residues, the cysteine and phenylalanine included. Only the CDR3 portion is preserved as DNA: 36 bases, with reading frame beginning at the first base.

The protocol used for the library was the immunoSEQ multiplex PCR assay. Adaptive Biotechnologies carried out TCRB amplification, library preparation, sequencing and preliminary bioinformatics at Survey level resolution. In the authors' own workflow: Clonality was computed in R as 1 minus normalized Shannon entropy; the Gini index was calculated with the R package ineq. To get the overlap score, the summed counts of shared sequences were divided by the total counts of all sequences in both of the compared samples. The significance of shared clonotypes was tested with Fisher's exact test, assuming a theoretical repertoire of 10^7 TCRB sequences. This is the immuneACCESS table as TCRdb keeps it, with only in-frame sequences that have V and J called. A part of the clones is gone; compared with another copy, unresolved V genes explain less than half, and the rest is unexplained. The DNA gave D and trimming, while V, J and clone size come from that table. The sample profile shows 9,500 to 11,000 clones; about 82% of them were found once. 0.85% to 0.9% of the sample is taken by the ten largest.

This specimen consisted of CXCR5- memory CD4+ T cells sorted from blood, obtained 6 weeks after influenza vaccination. Per the publication, the cell subset or site label means: CXCR5- memory CD4 T cells. Recombination joined TRBV28 with TRBJ2-5; tentative D gene TRBD1, with 5 bases matching. This sequence originates from an adult who received the influenza vaccine. In nucleotides, the sequence is TGTGCCAGCAGTCCCACCCAGGGCTCCCAGTACTTC. This encodes CASSPTQGSQYF.